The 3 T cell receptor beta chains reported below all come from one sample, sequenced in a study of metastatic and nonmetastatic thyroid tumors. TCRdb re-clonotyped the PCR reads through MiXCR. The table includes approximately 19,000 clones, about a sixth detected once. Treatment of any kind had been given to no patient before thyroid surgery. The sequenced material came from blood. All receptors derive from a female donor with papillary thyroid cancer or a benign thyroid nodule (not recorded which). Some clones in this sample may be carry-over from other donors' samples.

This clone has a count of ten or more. CDR3 sequence: CATSRGSSNEKLFF. CDR3 DNA: TGTGCCACCAGCAGGGGGTCATCGAATGAAAAACTGTTTTTT. V usage is TRBV15 and J usage is TRBJ1-4; D remains unclear. Germline CDR1 and CDR2: LNHNV and YYDKDF (reference sequence). V lost 3 bases to trimming and J lost 5 bases, with 10 bases between them. This CDR3 contains 14 residues.

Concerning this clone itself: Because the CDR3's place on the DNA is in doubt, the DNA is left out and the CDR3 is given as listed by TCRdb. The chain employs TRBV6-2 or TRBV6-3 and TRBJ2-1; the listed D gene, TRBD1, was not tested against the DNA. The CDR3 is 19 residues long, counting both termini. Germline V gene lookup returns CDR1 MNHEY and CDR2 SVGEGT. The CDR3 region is CASSYPLDKGAEAYNEQFF.

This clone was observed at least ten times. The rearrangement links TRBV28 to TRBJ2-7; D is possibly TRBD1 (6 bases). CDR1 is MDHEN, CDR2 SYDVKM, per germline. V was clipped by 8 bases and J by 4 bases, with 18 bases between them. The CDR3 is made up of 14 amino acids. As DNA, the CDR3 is TGTGCCAGCGCGTCGACAGGTTCGATATACGAGCAGTACTTC. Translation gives CASASTGSIYEQYF.